The subject of this entry is one TCR beta chain. J was trimmed by 6 bases and V by 4 bases; bases with no gene match: 18. Germline V lookup: CDR1 MDHEN, CDR2 SYDVKM. This CDR3 has 19 residues. The data stem from a study of cytomegalovirus exposure and HLA in healthy donors. This PCR relied on a set of 60 Vbeta primers and 13 Jbeta primers. Some clones are missing from TCRdb's copy, which holds only in-frame ones; the method was immunoSEQ multiplex PCR. This table has 95,000 to 100,000 clones, approximately 74% appearing once. The TCR comes from a woman aged 40 to 50 in good health and CMV-seronegative. The rearrangement joins TRBV28 to TRBJ1-5, with 10 bases fitting TRBD1. What was sequenced was PBMCs. The CDR3 DNA sequence: TGTGCCAGCAGTTCGATTTTCGGCGGGACAGGGGCCTCGAGTCAGCCCCAGCATTTT. Its translation: CASSSIFGGTGASSQPQHF.